This TCR beta chain was recorded in a study of blood T cells in healthy people across ages. Overall study results and limits: Per million T cells, TCR beta diversity dropped about linearly as age rose. Naive CD4+ cells and diversity were both higher in long-lived donors than in aged donors.

With a J-beta primer mix and a sample-barcoded 5' primer, a second PCR ran 7 to 11 cycles. No fewer than 2.5 million CDR3-containing paired-end reads came from each sample. TCRdb redid the calling of the 5' RACE reads with MiXCR, one entry per CDR3 protein. This table holds fewer than 950,000 distinct CDR3 sequences, about 48% found once. Germline V gives CDR1 SGHTA, CDR2 FQGNSA. The CDR3 extends over 16 amino acids. Ranging in age from about 6 to 95, the donors were healthy Caucasian individuals from Russia. Worth noting for this clonotype: What it binds is unknown.

The genes are TRBV7-2 and TRBJ2-4; 8 bases fit TRBD1. The J call could be wrong; TRBJ2-7 is a better fit for the DNA end. The specimen was blood. This sequence originates from an elderly man in good health. The CDR3 nucleotides read TGTGCCAGCAGCTTAAGCCTCGGACAGGGTTTGGGCGAGCAGTACTTC. Its protein product is CASSLSLGQGLGEQYF.